The source of this TCR beta chain is a study of cytomegalovirus exposure and HLA in healthy donors. Whole-study context: In an early release, HLA-typed donors contributed 80 million to 95 million unique TCR sequences.

Study results and limitations: According to a later analysis, most TCR beta chains associated with CMV appeared HLA-restricted. In a later analysis, compared with equally common non-associated chains, HLA-associated beta chains were more expanded. A later analysis linked a missense DCLRE1C variant to TCR beta V- and J-gene trimming.

This clone appeared a few times. Antigen specificity is unknown. Use of 60 Vbeta and 13 Jbeta primers characterized the PCR. Sequencing used immunoSEQ multiplex PCR; TCRdb keeps in-frame clones, though not all of them. The sample gives about 140,000 clones, approximately 82% of which show up once; about 3.4% is in the top ten. The CDR3 length is 14 residues. Germline assignment: CDR1 SGHAT and CDR2 FQNNGV. The ends were cut back, 1 base at V and 2 bases at J, with 9 bases in the middle. The V call is TRBV11-2, the J call TRBJ2-7, with D perhaps TRBD2 (6 bases). Source material: PBMCs. This receptor was obtained from a man aged 18 to 35 in good health and CMV-seropositive. CDR3 DNA sequence: TGTGCCAGCAGCTTAGGTACGGGAGCCTACGAGCAGTACTTC. As protein: CASSLGTGAYEQYF.